This T cell receptor (beta chain) was captured by sequencing in a study of patients and donors after allogeneic stem cell transplantation. CDR3 length: 13 amino acids. In germline, CDR1 is SGHDT, CDR2 YYEEEE. Deletions cut 4 bases from V and 5 bases from J, with 11 bases between. MiXCR was run by TCRdb on the RT-PCR reads, yielding one entry per CDR3 protein. The table includes about 70,000 distinct CDR3 sequences, 26% detected once. The chain combines TRBV5-6 with TRBJ2-3; no definite D call. Sequences were obtained from blood, either unsorted or a sorted T cell fraction (not recorded which). This sequence was found in a human donor who was either an allogeneic HSCT recipient or a stem cell or donor lymphocyte infusion donor (not recorded which). It is not recorded whose cells these are; they may come from a transplant donor. This chain's CDR3 is CASSSSTLDTQYF. The DNA for the CDR3 is TGTGCCAGCAGCAGCTCTACCTTAGATACGCAGTATTTT.